This TCR beta chain was recorded in a study of type 1 regulatory T cells. Study information: This in vitro CD4 product, T-allo10, is enriched for Tr1 cells and alloantigen-specific.

TCRdb ran MiXCR on the reads and lists one entry per CDR3 protein. The repertoire includes some 22,000 distinct CDR3 sequences, approximately 72% of them detected once, and 12% to 15% sits in the top ten. Graft donor-derived T-allo10 cells were described as host-alloantigen-specific, anergic, and alloantigen-specifically suppressive. Of note for this clonotype: Its specificity is not known.

Germline CDR1 MNHNY, CDR2 SVGAGI (reference sequence). The CDR3 runs 15 residues. With 2 bases clipped from V and 5 bases from J, the junction kept 8 bases outside the gene matches. The sample comprised cultured T cells, either the whole culture or a sorted T cell fraction (not recorded which). Subset here: Tr1-enriched cell product generated in vitro against host alloantigens. The receptor's source is a human donor in good health. The rearrangement uses TRBV6-6 and TRBJ2-7; 8 positions match TRBD1. CDR3 in amino acids: CASSYVQGAPNEQYF. CDR3 bases: TGTGCCAGCAGTTACGTCCAGGGGGCCCCCAACGAGCAGTACTTC.